The 27 T cell receptor beta chains presented below share a single source sample, sequenced in a study of blood T cell repertoires in COVID-19. Only in-frame clones appear in the TCRdb table, and some are missing; sequencing was by immunoSEQ multiplex PCR. This sample carries about 200,000 clones, about 86% of them seen once, and the ten largest clones take 3.8%. Material: PBMCs or T cells enriched from blood (not recorded which). Receptors were obtained from a woman between 40 and 55 years old with acute COVID-19.

The chain combines TRBV5-1 with TRBJ2-1, with 10 bases fitting TRBD2. Germline CDR1 and CDR2: SGHRS and YFSETQ. The CDR3 covers 15 residues. V lost 5 bases to trimming and J lost 2 bases; unmatched junction nucleotides: 4. CDR3 protein: CASSFSGGTYNEQFF. The CDR3 nucleotides are TGCGCCAGCAGTTTTAGCGGGGGGACCTACAATGAGCAGTTCTTC.

This chain joins TRBV12-3 or TRBV12-4 and TRBJ2-1; perhaps TRBD2 as D (6 bases). The V gene lost 3 bases and the J gene lost 9 bases, with 12 bases spanning the gap. The CDR3 has 13 residues. Here the CDR3 reads CASSLSLGGEQFF. CDR3 DNA: TGTGCCAGCAGTTTGTCGTTGGGGGGTGAGCAGTTCTTC.

The V and J genes are TRBV7-3 and TRBJ2-1; 12 bases fit TRBD2. The junction had 3 bases not matched to a gene; V was cut back by 2 bases and J by 7 bases. This CDR3 has 15 amino acids. Germline CDR1 and CDR2: SGHTA and FQGTGA. The CDR3 here is CASSLGLAGKNEQFF. The CDR3 DNA reads as TGTGCCAGCAGCTTAGGACTAGCGGGAAAAAATGAGCAGTTCTTC.

This clone was recorded a few times. The chain recombines TRBV3-1 (or the pseudogene TRBV3-2) with TRBJ2-3, with TRBD2 as a possible D gene (6 bases). The CDR3 length is 17 residues. Germline V lookup: CDR1 LGHDT, CDR2 YNNKEL (reference sequence). The V end was cut by 1 base, the J end by 0 bases, with 14 bases between. DNA for the CDR3: TGTGCCAGCAGCCAAGGGAGTAGCGGAACTAGCACAGATACGCAGTATTTT. Its translation is CASSQGSSGTSTDTQYF.

The chain recombines TRBV2 with TRBJ1-2; D is unclear. The CDR3 sequence is 13 residues long. V lost 8 bases and J 4 bases, leaving 14 bases between the germline ends. Germline loops: CDR1 SNHLY, CDR2 FYNNEI. CDR3: CASPEEAAYGYTF. CDR3 nucleotide sequence: TGTGCCAGCCCGGAGGAGGCGGCCTATGGCTACACCTTC.

The chain couples TRBV11-2 to TRBJ2-4; TRBD1 matches at 7 bases. Germline CDR1 and CDR2: SGHAT and FQNNGV. J was trimmed by 8 bases and V by 1 base; bases with no gene match: 11. The CDR3 is 16 residues long. CDR3 residues: CASSLAATGVADIQYF. The CDR3 DNA sequence: TGTGCCAGCAGCTTAGCCGCTACAGGGGTTGCGGACATTCAGTACTTC.

The rearrangement joins TRBV28 to TRBJ1-5; D uncertain. The CDR3 has 14 amino acids. V shed 4 bases and J shed 1 base, with 8 bases lying between them. From germline, CDR1 is MDHEN and CDR2 SYDVKM. In DNA form, the CDR3 reads TGTGCCAGCAGTTCACGAGTGAGCAATCAGCCCCAGCATTTT. As protein: CASSSRVSNQPQHF.

V and J are TRBV4-2 and TRBJ1-5; no clear D. V dropped 8 bases and J dropped 5 bases, with 25 bases sitting between them. The CDR3 is made up of 17 amino acids. In germline, CDR1 is LGHNA, CDR2 YNFKEQ. The CDR3 is CASGSVGGQRRYQPQHF. DNA of the CDR3: TGTGCCAGCGGGAGCGTAGGTGGGCAGAGGAGGTATCAGCCCCAGCATTTT.

The genes are TRBV27 and TRBJ1-5; 7 positions match TRBD1. This CDR3 has 16 amino acids. Germline V gene data show CDR1 as MNHEY and CDR2 as SMNVEV (reference sequence). The V gene end was trimmed by 8 bases and the J gene end by 2 bases; junction bases not matched to a gene: 12. The CDR3 DNA reads as TGTGCCAGCGGAAACAGGGGTATTCTTGGCAATCAGCCCCAGCATTTT. This translates into CASGNRGILGNQPQHF.

The V call is TRBV5-4, the J call TRBJ2-7; 8 bases map to TRBD2. This CDR3 is 17 amino acids long. Looked up from germline, CDR1 is SGHNT and CDR2 is YYREEE (reference sequence). Losses at the gene ends were 0 bases for V and 6 bases for J; bases not matched to a gene: 14. The CDR3 region has the DNA TGTGCCAGCAGCTTGGGTGGTAGCGGGGCCCTCGTTGCCGAGCAGTACTTC. Translating it yields CASSLGGSGALVAEQYF.

This clone was seen a few times. This rearrangement joins TRBV9 to TRBJ1-1, with D uncertain. Trimming shortened V by 4 bases and J by 3 bases, and 19 bases separated the two germline ends. There are 16 residues in the CDR3. CDR1 is SGDLS and CDR2 is YYNGEE in the germline V gene. This CDR3 is CASSLQARVLDTEAFF. DNA for the CDR3: TGTGCCAGCAGCCTACAAGCCCGGGTGCTGGACACTGAAGCTTTCTTT.

The chain recombines TRBV25-1 with TRBJ1-2; perhaps TRBD1 as D (5 bases). V lost 8 bases, J lost 4 bases, and 14 bases lay in between. The CDR3 has 13 residues. Looked up from germline, CDR1 is MGHDK and CDR2 is SYGVNS. CDR3 DNA sequence: TGTGCCAGCTATTCCACAGGATCCTATGGCTACACCTTC. Protein: CASYSTGSYGYTF.

The chain recombines TRBV7-3 with TRBJ2-2; the match to TRBD1 covers 9 bases. The junction had 8 bases not matched to a gene; V was cut back by 5 bases and J by 4 bases. Germline V gene data show CDR1 as SGHTA and CDR2 as FQGTGA. The length of the CDR3 is 16 residues. CDR3 residues: CASSPAPGQGTGELFF. The CDR3, as DNA: TGTGCCAGCAGCCCAGCCCCGGGACAGGGCACCGGGGAGCTGTTTTTT.

The chain joins TRBV7-2 to TRBJ2-5, with TRBD1 matching over 7 bases. CDR3 size: 16 residues. J lost 4 bases, V lost 5 bases, and 13 bases had no gene match. Per the germline V gene, CDR1 is SGHTA and CDR2 is FQGNSA. Here the CDR3 reads CASSLHPTGPVETQYF. The CDR3 bases are TGTGCCAGCAGCCTCCACCCGACAGGGCCTGTAGAGACCCAGTACTTC.

This rearrangement joins TRBV29-1 to TRBJ1-3; no firm D call. Trimming cost V 5 bases and J 2 bases, with 4 bases left between them. The length of the CDR3 is 11 residues. Germline loops: CDR1 SQVTM, CDR2 ANQGSEA. This CDR3 reads CSVSTGNTIYF. CDR3 DNA sequence: TGCAGCGTTTCTACTGGAAACACCATATATTTT.

This clone appeared a few times. The chain joins TRBV6-5 to TRBJ2-2; 9 bases align to TRBD1. This CDR3 region has 15 residues. V shed 5 bases, J shed 2 bases, and the junction held 3 bases outside the gene matches. Germline CDR1 is MNHEY and CDR2 is SVGAGI. CDR3 bases: TGTGCCAGCAGTAGGACAGGGGTCAACACCGGGGAGCTGTTTTTT. Protein product: CASSRTGVNTGELFF.

The table lists this clone with a count of one. V gene TRBV29-1 combines with J gene TRBJ2-3; TRBD2 matches at 12 bases. The CDR3 is 16 amino acids. V lost 2 bases and J lost 6; bases outside the gene matches: 9. Germline V lookup: CDR1 SQVTM, CDR2 ANQGSEA. The DNA for the CDR3 is TGCAGCGTTGAAAAGGCGCCTAGCGGGAGGGCGGATACGCAGTATTTT. Its protein product is CSVEKAPSGRADTQYF.

The chain links TRBV28 to TRBJ2-7; TRBD2 matches 8 bases. This CDR3 is built from 14 residues. Trimming took 6 bases from V and 0 from J; bases not matched to a gene: 4. Germline assignment: CDR1 MDHEN and CDR2 SYDVKM. The CDR3: CASSLSGSSYEQYF. In nucleotides, the CDR3 is TGTGCCAGCAGCCTCAGCGGGAGCTCCTACGAGCAGTACTTC. Full variable domain (missing parts from reference TRBV28 and TRBJ2-7): DVKVTQSSRYLVKRTGEKVFLECVQDMDHENMFWYRQDPGLGLRLIYFSYDVKMKEKGDIPEGYSVSREKKERFSLILESASTNQTSMYLCASSLSGSSYEQYFGPGTRLTVT.

This chain connects TRBV7-9 to TRBJ2-1; D gene ambiguous. V was clipped by 1 base and J by 0 bases, with 13 bases between them. Germline V CDR1 and CDR2: SEHNR, FQNEAQ (reference sequence). The CDR3 extends over 17 amino acids. The CDR3 loop reads CASSLVATSSSYNEQFF. CDR3 DNA: TGTGCCAGCAGCTTAGTAGCCACCAGCAGCTCCTACAATGAGCAGTTCTTC.

This clone was observed a single time. Here the CDR3 DNA reads TGTGCCAGCAGTCGGACTAGCTCCTACGAGCAGTACTTC. Translating gives CASSRTSSYEQYF. The chain employs TRBV3-1 (or the pseudogene TRBV3-2) and TRBJ2-7, with 7 bases matching TRBD2. The CDR3 loop spans 13 amino acids. After removal of 6 bases from V and 0 bases from J, the junction contained 2 bases not matched to a gene. The germline V gene encodes CDR1 LGHDT and CDR2 YNNKEL (reference sequence).

V is TRBV24-1 and J is TRBJ2-2; D is perhaps TRBD2 (5 bases). Deletions cut 4 bases from V and 3 bases from J, with 11 bases between. This CDR3 contains 15 residues. Germline V gene lookup returns CDR1 KGHDR and CDR2 SFDVKD. In DNA form, the CDR3 reads TGTGCCACCAGTGACCCCCAGCGGTACACCGGGGAGCTGTTTTTT. Translated, it gives CATSDPQRYTGELFF.

V is TRBV19 and J is TRBJ2-3; the match to TRBD1 covers 9 bases. Germline V gene data show CDR1 as LNHDA and CDR2 as SQIVND (reference sequence). The CDR3 consists of 15 residues. V was clipped by 3 bases and J by 5 bases; unmatched bases: 6. Here the CDR3 reads CASSIGTGYEDTQYF. CDR3 nucleotides: TGTGCCAGTAGTATCGGGACAGGGTACGAAGATACGCAGTATTTT. Based on the CDR3 plus reference TRBV19 and TRBJ2-3, the full variable domain is DGGITQSPKYLFRKEGQNVTLSCEQNLNHDAMYWYRQDPGQGLRLIYYSQIVNDFQKGDIAEGYSVSREKKESFPLTVTSAQKNPTAFYLCASSIGTGYEDTQYFGPGTRLTVL.

J is TRBJ1-5 and V is TRBV20-1; the match to TRBD1 covers 7 bases. The germline V gene encodes CDR1 DFQATT and CDR2 SNEGSKA (reference sequence). J lost 2 bases, V lost 5 bases, and 6 bases had no gene match. The CDR3 runs to 14 residues. This chain's CDR3 is CSARDRVRNQPQHF. CDR3 in DNA: TGCAGTGCTCGTGACAGGGTCCGCAATCAGCCCCAGCATTTT.

This clone was detected only once. The rearrangement joins TRBV19 to TRBJ1-6; no definite D call. The length of the CDR3 is 14 residues. V lost 3 bases, J lost 7 bases, and 10 bases lay in between. Germline lookup yields CDR1 LNHDA and CDR2 SQIVND (reference sequence). CDR3 sequence reads: CASSMARENSPLHF. CDR3 in DNA: TGTGCCAGTAGTATGGCCCGGGAAAATTCACCCCTCCACTTT.

The rearrangement links TRBV5-1 to TRBJ2-6; 8 bases match TRBD2. The length of the CDR3 is 20 residues. Trimming took 2 bases from V and 0 from J; bases not matched to a gene: 13. CDR1 is SGHRS, CDR2 YFSETQ, per germline. CDR3 region: CASSFVAGGASFSGANVLTF. CDR3 coding DNA: TGCGCCAGCAGCTTCGTGGCGGGGGGCGCCTCTTTCTCTGGGGCCAACGTCCTGACTTTC.

The chain carries TRBV12-5 and TRBJ2-1, with 7 bases matching TRBD2. The CDR3 contains 15 residues. With V trimmed by 6 bases and J by 0 bases, 5 bases remained unmatched. From germline, CDR1 is LGHNT and CDR2 FRNRAP. The CDR3 is CASGTTSDSYNEQFF. In DNA form, the CDR3 reads TGTGCTAGTGGCACCACTAGCGACTCCTACAATGAGCAGTTCTTC.

The chain has TRBV9 and TRBJ2-2; 12 nucleotides line up with TRBD2. Germline CDR1 SGDLS, CDR2 YYNGEE. The CDR3 consists of 17 residues. After removal of 4 bases from V and 2 bases from J, the junction contained 6 bases not matched to a gene. CDR3 amino acids: CASSPRLAGDNTGELFF. For the CDR3, the DNA is TGTGCCAGCAGCCCCCGACTAGCGGGAGATAACACCGGGGAGCTGTTTTTT.